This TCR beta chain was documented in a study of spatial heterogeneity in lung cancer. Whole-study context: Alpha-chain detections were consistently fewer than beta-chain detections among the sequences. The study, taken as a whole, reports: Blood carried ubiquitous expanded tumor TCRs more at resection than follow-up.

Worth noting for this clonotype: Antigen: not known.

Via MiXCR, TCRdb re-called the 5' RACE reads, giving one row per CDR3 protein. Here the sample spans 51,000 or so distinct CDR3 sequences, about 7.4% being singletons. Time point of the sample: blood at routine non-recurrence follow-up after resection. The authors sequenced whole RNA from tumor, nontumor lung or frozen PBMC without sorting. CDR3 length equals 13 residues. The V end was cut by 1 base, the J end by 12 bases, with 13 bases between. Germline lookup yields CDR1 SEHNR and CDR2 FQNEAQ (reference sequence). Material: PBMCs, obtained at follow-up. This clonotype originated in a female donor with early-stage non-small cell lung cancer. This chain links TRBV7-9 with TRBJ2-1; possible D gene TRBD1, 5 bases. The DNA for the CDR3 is TGTGCCAGCAGCTTAGGCCAGGGTGAACGGCAGTTCTTC. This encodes CASSLGQGERQFF. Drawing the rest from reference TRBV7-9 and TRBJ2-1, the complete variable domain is DTGVSQNPRHKITKRGQNVTFRCDPISEHNRLYWYRQTLGQGPEFLTYFQNEAQLEKSRLLSDRFSAERPKGSFSTLEIQRTEQGDSAMYLCASSLGQGERQFFGPGTRLTVL.